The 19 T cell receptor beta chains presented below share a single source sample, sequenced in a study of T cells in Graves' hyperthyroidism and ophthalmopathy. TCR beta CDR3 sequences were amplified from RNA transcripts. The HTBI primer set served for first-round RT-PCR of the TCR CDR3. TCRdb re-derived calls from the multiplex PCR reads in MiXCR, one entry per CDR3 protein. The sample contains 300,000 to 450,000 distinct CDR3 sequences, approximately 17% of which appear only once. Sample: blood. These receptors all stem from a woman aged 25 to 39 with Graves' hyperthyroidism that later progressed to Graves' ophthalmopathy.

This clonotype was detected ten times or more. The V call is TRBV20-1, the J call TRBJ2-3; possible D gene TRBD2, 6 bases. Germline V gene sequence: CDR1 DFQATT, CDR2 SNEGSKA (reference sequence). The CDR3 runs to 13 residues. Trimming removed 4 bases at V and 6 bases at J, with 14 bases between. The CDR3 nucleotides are TGCAGTGCTAATGTGCGGGGAATGGATACGCAGTATTTT. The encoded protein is CSANVRGMDTQYF.

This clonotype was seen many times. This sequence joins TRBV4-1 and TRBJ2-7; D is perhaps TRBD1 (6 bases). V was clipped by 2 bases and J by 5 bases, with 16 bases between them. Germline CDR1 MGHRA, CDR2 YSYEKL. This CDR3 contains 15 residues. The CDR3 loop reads CASSQFYRDPHEQYF. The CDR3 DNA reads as TGCGCCAGCAGCCAATTCTACAGGGACCCCCACGAGCAGTACTTC.

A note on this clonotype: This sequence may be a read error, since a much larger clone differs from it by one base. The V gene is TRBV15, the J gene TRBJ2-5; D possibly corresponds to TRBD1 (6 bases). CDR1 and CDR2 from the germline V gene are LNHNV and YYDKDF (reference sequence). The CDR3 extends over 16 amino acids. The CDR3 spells CTTSRDVGGLRETQYF. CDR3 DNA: TGTACCACCAGCAGAGATGTAGGGGGTTTAAGAGAGACCCAGTACTTC.

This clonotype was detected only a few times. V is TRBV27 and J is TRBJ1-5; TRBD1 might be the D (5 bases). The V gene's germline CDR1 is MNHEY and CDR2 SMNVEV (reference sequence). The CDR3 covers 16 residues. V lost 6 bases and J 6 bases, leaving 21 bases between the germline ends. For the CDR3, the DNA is TGTGCCAGCAGCACTATCGTTGGCAGGGTAATTCAGCCCCAGCATTTT. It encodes CASSTIVGRVIQPQHF.

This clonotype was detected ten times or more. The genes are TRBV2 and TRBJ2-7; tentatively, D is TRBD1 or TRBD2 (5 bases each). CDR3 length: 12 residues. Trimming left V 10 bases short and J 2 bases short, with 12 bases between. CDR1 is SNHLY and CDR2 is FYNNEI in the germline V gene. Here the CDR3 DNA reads TGTGCCATCCGGGACGGTACCTACGAGCAGTACTTC. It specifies CAIRDGTYEQYF. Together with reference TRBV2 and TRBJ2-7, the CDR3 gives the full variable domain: EPEVTQTPSHQVTQMGQEVILRCVPISNHLYFYWYRQILGQKVEFLVSFYNNEISEKSEIFDDQFSVERPDGSNFTLKIRSTKLEDSAMYFCAIRDGTYEQYFGPGTRLTVT.

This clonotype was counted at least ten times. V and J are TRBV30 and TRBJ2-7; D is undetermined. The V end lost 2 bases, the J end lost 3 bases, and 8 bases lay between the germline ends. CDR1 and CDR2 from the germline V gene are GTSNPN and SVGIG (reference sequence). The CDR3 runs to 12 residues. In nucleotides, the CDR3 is TGTGCCTGGAGTCAAGACGGCTACGAGCAGTACTTC. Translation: CAWSQDGYEQYF.

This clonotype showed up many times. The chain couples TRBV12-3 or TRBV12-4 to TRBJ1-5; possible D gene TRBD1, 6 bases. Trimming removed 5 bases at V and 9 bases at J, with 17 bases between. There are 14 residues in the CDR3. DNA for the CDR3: TGTGCCAGCAGTCAGGGGAGCCGCGCGAGGCCCCAGCATTTT. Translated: CASSQGSRARPQHF.

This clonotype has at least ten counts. CDR3 in amino acids: CASSGLAEKNTGELFF. The CDR3 DNA reads TGTGCCAGCTCAGGGCTAGCGGAAAAGAACACCGGGGAGCTGTTTTTT. The chain carries TRBV18 and TRBJ2-2; 7 nucleotides match TRBD2. This CDR3 comprises 16 residues. Germline loops: CDR1 KGHSH, CDR2 LQKENI. The V and J ends lost 5 bases and 1 base, in that order; junction bases with no gene match: 7.

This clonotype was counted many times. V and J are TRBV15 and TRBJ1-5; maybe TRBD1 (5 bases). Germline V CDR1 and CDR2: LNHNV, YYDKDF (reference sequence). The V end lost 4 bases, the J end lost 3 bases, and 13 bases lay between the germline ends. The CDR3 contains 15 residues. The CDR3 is CATSTTGGTNQPQHF. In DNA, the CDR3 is TGTGCCACCAGCACAACCGGGGGGACCAATCAGCCCCAGCATTTT.

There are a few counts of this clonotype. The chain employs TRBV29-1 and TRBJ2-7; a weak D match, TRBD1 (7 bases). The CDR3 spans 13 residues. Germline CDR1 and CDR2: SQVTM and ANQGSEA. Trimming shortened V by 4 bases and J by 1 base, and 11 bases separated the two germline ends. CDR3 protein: CSVGAGGSYEQYF. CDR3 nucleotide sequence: TGCAGCGTTGGGGCAGGGGGGTCCTACGAGCAGTACTTC.

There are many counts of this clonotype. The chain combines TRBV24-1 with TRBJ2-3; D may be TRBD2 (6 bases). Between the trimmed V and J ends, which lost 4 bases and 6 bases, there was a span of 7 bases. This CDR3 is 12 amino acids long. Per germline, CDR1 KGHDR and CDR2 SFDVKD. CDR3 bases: TGTGCCACCAGTGACGGGGGTGATACGCAGTATTTT. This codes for CATSDGGDTQYF.

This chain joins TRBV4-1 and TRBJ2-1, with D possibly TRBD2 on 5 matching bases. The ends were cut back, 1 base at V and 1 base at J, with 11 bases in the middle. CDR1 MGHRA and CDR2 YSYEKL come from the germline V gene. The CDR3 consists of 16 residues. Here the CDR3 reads CASSQVRGRSYNEQFF. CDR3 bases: TGCGCCAGCAGCCAAGTCCGGGGTAGATCCTACAATGAGCAGTTCTTC.

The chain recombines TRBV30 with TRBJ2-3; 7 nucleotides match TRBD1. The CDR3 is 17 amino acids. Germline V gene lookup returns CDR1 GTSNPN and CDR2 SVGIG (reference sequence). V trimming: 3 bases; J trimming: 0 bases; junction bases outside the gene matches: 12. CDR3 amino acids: CAWRAWDRESSTDTQYF. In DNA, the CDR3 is TGTGCCTGGAGGGCCTGGGACAGAGAATCTAGCACAGATACGCAGTATTTT.

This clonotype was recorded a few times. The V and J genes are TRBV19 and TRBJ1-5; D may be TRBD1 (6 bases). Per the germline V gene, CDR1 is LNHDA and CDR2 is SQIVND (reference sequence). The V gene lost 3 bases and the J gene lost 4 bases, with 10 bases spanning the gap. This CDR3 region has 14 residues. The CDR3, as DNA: TGTGCCAGTAGTATTGGACAGCCTAATCAGCCCCAGCATTTT. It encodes CASSIGQPNQPQHF. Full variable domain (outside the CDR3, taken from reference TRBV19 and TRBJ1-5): DGGITQSPKYLFRKEGQNVTLSCEQNLNHDAMYWYRQDPGQGLRLIYYSQIVNDFQKGDIAEGYSVSREKKESFPLTVTSAQKNPTAFYLCASSIGQPNQPQHFGDGTRLSIL.

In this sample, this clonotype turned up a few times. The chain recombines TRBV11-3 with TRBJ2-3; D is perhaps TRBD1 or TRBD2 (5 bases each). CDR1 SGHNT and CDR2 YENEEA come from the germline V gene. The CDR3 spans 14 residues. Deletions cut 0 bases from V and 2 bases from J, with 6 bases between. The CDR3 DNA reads TGTGCCAGCAGCTTAGAGGGGGTCACAGATACGCAGTATTTT. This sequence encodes CASSLEGVTDTQYF.

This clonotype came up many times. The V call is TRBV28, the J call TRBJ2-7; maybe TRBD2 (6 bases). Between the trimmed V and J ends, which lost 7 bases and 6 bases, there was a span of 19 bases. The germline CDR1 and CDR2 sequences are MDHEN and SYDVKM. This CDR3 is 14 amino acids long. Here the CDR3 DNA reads TGTGCCAGCATCGCGGTCGGGGGAAGTAGCGAGCAGTACTTC. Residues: CASIAVGGSSEQYF.

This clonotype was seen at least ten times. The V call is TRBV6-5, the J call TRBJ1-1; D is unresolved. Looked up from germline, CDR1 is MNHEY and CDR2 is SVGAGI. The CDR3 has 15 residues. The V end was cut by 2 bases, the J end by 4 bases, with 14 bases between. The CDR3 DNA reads TGTGCCAGCAGTTACATCTGGAAGGGCGTCACTGAAGCTTTCTTT. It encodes CASSYIWKGVTEAFF.

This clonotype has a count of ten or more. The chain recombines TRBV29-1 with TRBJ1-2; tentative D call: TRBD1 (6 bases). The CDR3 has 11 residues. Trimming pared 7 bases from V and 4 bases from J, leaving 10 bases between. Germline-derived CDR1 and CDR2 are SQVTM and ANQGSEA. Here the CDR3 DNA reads TGCAGCGCTAGGGGGTTCTATGGCTACACCTTC. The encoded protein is CSARGFYGYTF.

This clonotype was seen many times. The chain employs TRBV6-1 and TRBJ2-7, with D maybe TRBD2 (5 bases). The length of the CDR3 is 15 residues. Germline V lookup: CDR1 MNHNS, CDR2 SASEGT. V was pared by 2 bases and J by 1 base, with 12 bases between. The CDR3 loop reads CASSELMRTSYEQYF. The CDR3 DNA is TGTGCCAGCAGTGAATTAATGCGGACTTCCTACGAGCAGTACTTC.